These T cell receptor beta chains were read from a single sample in a study of shared clonotypes between healthy human individuals. Method: immunoSEQ multiplex PCR; TCRdb's copy keeps in-frame clones and lacks some. The table has around 600,000 clones, about 95% seen once. The sequenced sample consisted of naive CD8+ T cells sorted from blood. These receptors all stem from a woman younger than 45 in good health. The CDR3 runs from the conserved cysteine through the conserved F or W. D genes are given only for firm matches. Clone size is given for some rows only: seen once, a few or many times, or a class if the clone is expanded.

d_call	j_call	v_call	clone_size	cdr3_aa	cdr3_nt
NA	TRBJ1-1	TRBV5-4	NA	CASSWRTTEAFF	TGTGCCAGCAGCTGGAGGACAACCGAAGCTTTCTTT
TRBD1	TRBJ2-7	TRBV13	NA	CASSPGTGIEQYF	TGTGCCAGCAGCCCTGGGACAGGGATTGAGCAGTACTTC
TRBD2	TRBJ2-5	TRBV11-2	NA	CASSLGLAGKETQYF	TGTGCCAGCAGCTTGGGACTAGCGGGGAAAGAGACCCAGTACTTC
NA	TRBJ2-7	TRBV27	NA	CASSLGTYEQYF	TGTGCCAGCAGTTTAGGAACCTACGAGCAGTACTTC
TRBD2	TRBJ2-7	TRBV27	NA	CASSLLAGDGEQYF	TGTGCCAGCAGTTTATTAGCGGGAGATGGCGAGCAGTACTTC
TRBD1	TRBJ2-7	TRBV28	NA	CASRQTGGYEQYF	TGTGCCAGCAGACAAACAGGGGGCTACGAGCAGTACTTC
NA	TRBJ2-5	TRBV2	NA	CASSGLRGWDQYF	TGTGCCAGCAGTGGGTTGAGGGGATGGGACCAGTACTTC
NA	TRBJ1-1	TRBV11-2	NA	CASSFEVDTEAFF	TGTGCCAGCAGCTTCGAGGTGGACACTGAAGCTTTCTTT
TRBD2	TRBJ2-7	TRBV27	NA	CASGSGGSYEQYF	TGTGCCAGCGGTTCGGGGGGTTCCTACGAGCAGTACTTC
TRBD2	TRBJ2-7	TRBV13	once	CASSLAGGGSYEQYF	TGTGCCAGCAGCTTAGCGGGAGGGGGCTCCTACGAGCAGTACTTC
NA	TRBJ2-7	TRBV5-1	NA	CASNADEGRRSGAYYEQYF	TGCGCCAGCAACGCTGACGAAGGCAGAAGGTCCGGAGCATACTACGAGCAGTACTTC
TRBD2	TRBJ2-1	TRBV4-2	NA	CASSQDGTSGKLYNEQFF	TGTGCCAGCAGCCAAGACGGGACTAGCGGGAAACTCTACAATGAGCAGTTCTTC
NA	TRBJ2-1	TRBV29-1	NA	CSVFGTFNEQFF	TGCAGCGTGTTCGGGACTTTCAATGAGCAGTTCTTC
TRBD2	TRBJ2-1	TRBV7-2	once	CASSFLAGGFNEQFF	TGTGCCAGCAGCTTCCTAGCGGGGGGTTTCAATGAGCAGTTCTTC
TRBD2	TRBJ2-7	TRBV2	once	CASGRTSGSATYEQYF	TGTGCCAGCGGCCGGACTAGCGGGAGTGCGACCTACGAGCAGTACTTC
TRBD2	TRBJ2-7	TRBV4-1	NA	CASSQAGGSSYEQYF	TGCGCCAGCAGCCAAGCAGGCGGGAGCTCCTACGAGCAGTACTTC
TRBD1	TRBJ1-5	TRBV2	once	CASTNGQASGQPQHF	TGTGCCAGCACGAATGGACAGGCTTCAGGTCAGCCCCAGCATTTT
TRBD2	TRBJ2-1	TRBV27	NA	CASSSWTSYNEQFF	TGTGCCAGCAGTTCGTGGACTAGTTACAATGAGCAGTTCTTC
NA	TRBJ2-5	TRBV10-1	once	CASSEGLWGSGETQYF	TGCGCCAGCAGTGAGGGTTTGTGGGGTAGCGGCGAGACCCAGTACTTC
NA	TRBJ1-1	TRBV7-9	NA	CASSFGLSVTEAFF	TGTGCCAGCAGCTTCGGACTGTCTGTCACTGAAGCTTTCTTT
TRBD2	TRBJ2-7	TRBV7-9	NA	CASSSRSGRSSYEQYF	TGTGCCAGCAGCTCCCGTAGCGGGAGGAGCTCCTACGAGCAGTACTTC
NA	TRBJ2-7	TRBV7-9	NA	CASSLALYGTYEQYF	TGTGCCAGCAGCTTAGCGCTTTACGGAACCTACGAGCAGTACTTC
TRBD1	TRBJ2-7	TRBV5-8	NA	CASRLGGSREQYF	TGTGCCAGCAGATTAGGGGGCTCGAGGGAGCAGTACTTC
NA	TRBJ1-5	TRBV5-1	NA	CASSFLSNQPQHF	TGCGCCAGCAGCTTTCTTTCTAATCAGCCCCAGCATTTT
TRBD2	TRBJ2-1	TRBV29-1	NA	CSVVPLAGGWYEQFF	TGCAGCGTTGTGCCGCTCGCGGGAGGGTGGTATGAGCAGTTCTTC
TRBD1	TRBJ2-2	TRBV6-5	NA	CASRGDSPNTGELFF	TGTGCCAGCAGGGGGGACAGTCCTAACACCGGGGAGCTGTTTTTT
NA	TRBJ2-5	TRBV9	NA	CASSAGTDQETQYF	TGTGCCAGCAGCGCGGGGACCGACCAAGAGACCCAGTACTTC
NA	TRBJ1-2	TRBV6-5	NA	CASTKRGVGYGYTF	TGTGCCAGCACCAAAAGAGGAGTCGGGTATGGCTACACCTTC
NA	TRBJ2-1	TRBV6-1	NA	CASSVLARYNEQFF	TGTGCCAGCAGTGTTCTAGCCCGATACAATGAGCAGTTCTTC
TRBD2	TRBJ2-7	TRBV7-2	NA	CASSPNLAGVSSYEQYF	TGTGCCAGCAGCCCGAATCTAGCGGGAGTATCGTCTTACGAGCAGTACTTC
TRBD1	TRBJ1-2	TRBV19	NA	CASSSWTGYGYTF	TGTGCCAGTAGTTCCTGGACAGGCTATGGCTACACCTTC
TRBD1	TRBJ2-4	TRBV7-9	NA	CASSGDSFYAKNIQYF	TGTGCCAGCAGCGGGGACAGCTTCTACGCCAAAAACATTCAGTACTTC
TRBD2	TRBJ2-2	TRBV19	NA	CASRRLAGVNTGELFF	TGTGCCAGTAGGAGACTAGCGGGAGTGAACACCGGGGAGCTGTTTTTT
NA	TRBJ1-4	TRBV27	NA	CASSSWEGREKLFF	TGTGCCAGCAGTTCCTGGGAGGGACGGGAAAAACTGTTTTTT
TRBD2	TRBJ2-7	TRBV27	NA	CASSFSGTPSYEQYF	TGTGCCAGCAGCTTTAGCGGGACGCCCTCCTACGAGCAGTACTTC
TRBD2	TRBJ2-2	TRBV7-9	NA	CAPTGLAENTGELFF	TGTGCCCCCACGGGACTAGCGGAAAACACCGGGGAGCTGTTTTTT
TRBD2	TRBJ2-7	TRBV27	NA	CASSSGLAGGPREQYF	TGTGCCAGCAGTTCTGGACTAGCGGGAGGGCCGCGCGAGCAGTACTTC
NA	TRBJ1-2	TRBV5-1	NA	CASSLGNMNYGYTF	TGCGCCAGCAGCTTGGGGAATATGAACTATGGCTACACCTTC
NA	TRBJ2-1	TRBV5-1	once	CASSHGGRTYNEQFF	TGCGCCAGCAGCCATGGAGGGAGGACGTACAATGAGCAGTTCTTC
TRBD1	TRBJ2-7	TRBV6-6	NA	CASSYSGQGGYEQYF	TGTGCCAGCAGTTACTCCGGACAGGGTGGCTACGAGCAGTACTTC
NA	TRBJ2-6	TRBV5-4	NA	CASSLGFGSGANVLTF	TGTGCCAGCAGCTTGGGTTTCGGATCTGGGGCCAACGTCCTGACTTTC
NA	TRBJ1-1	TRBV27	NA	CASSPGGAGTEAFF	TGTGCCAGCAGTCCCGGGGGGGCGGGCACTGAAGCTTTCTTT
NA	TRBJ1-1	TRBV7-9	NA	CASSLVLQGTEAFF	TGTGCCAGCAGCTTAGTTTTGCAGGGAACTGAAGCTTTCTTT
NA	TRBJ2-2	TRBV5-6	NA	CASSPDSTGELFF	TGTGCCAGCAGCCCCGACAGCACCGGGGAGCTGTTTTTT
NA	TRBJ1-2	TRBV7-6	NA	CASSPTGRANYGYTF	TGTGCCAGCAGCCCCACAGGGAGAGCTAACTATGGCTACACCTTC
TRBD2	TRBJ2-7	TRBV11-2	NA	CASSRTSGIEQYF	TGTGCCAGCAGCAGGACTAGCGGGATCGAGCAGTACTTC
NA	TRBJ1-2	TRBV7-5	NA	CVRSLTRGLANYGYTF	TGTGTCAGAAGCCTAACGAGGGGCCTCGCTAACTATGGCTACACCTTC
TRBD1	TRBJ1-4	TRBV19	NA	CASSMGTGGVFEKLFF	TGTGCCAGTAGTATGGGGACAGGGGGCGTTTTTGAAAAACTGTTTTTT
NA	TRBJ2-3	TRBV4-2	NA	CASSFTGLKDTQYF	TGTGCCAGCAGCTTTACAGGGCTGAAAGATACGCAGTATTTT
NA	TRBJ1-4	TRBV27	NA	CASSSFAGNEKLFF	TGTGCCAGCAGTTCGTTTGCGGGGAATGAAAAACTGTTTTTT
TRBD2	TRBJ2-7	TRBV5-1	NA	CASSFGRGLASYEQYF	TGCGCCAGCAGCTTTGGTCGGGGACTAGCATCCTACGAGCAGTACTTC
TRBD1	TRBJ2-7	TRBV16	NA	CASSPYRGNYEQYF	TGTGCCAGCAGCCCTTACAGGGGCAACTACGAGCAGTACTTC
TRBD1	TRBJ2-7	TRBV10-2	NA	CASSMGQLDEQYF	TGCGCCAGCAGTATGGGACAGTTAGACGAGCAGTACTTC
NA	TRBJ2-7	TRBV29-1	NA	CSVEGRAGRPYEQYF	TGCAGCGTTGAAGGTCGGGCAGGGAGGCCCTACGAGCAGTACTTC